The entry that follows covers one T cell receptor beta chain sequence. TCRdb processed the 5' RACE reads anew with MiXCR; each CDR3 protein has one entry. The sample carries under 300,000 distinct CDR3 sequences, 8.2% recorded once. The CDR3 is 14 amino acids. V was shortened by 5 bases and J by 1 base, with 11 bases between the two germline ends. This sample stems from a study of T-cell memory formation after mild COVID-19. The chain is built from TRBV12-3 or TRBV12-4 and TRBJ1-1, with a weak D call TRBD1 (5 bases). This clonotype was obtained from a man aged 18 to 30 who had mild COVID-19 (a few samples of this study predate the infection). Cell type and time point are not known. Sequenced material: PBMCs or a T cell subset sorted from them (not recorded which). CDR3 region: CASSLLDKNTEAFF. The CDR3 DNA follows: TGTGCCAGCAGTCTTTTGGACAAGAACACTGAAGCTTTCTTT.